This record looks at one T cell receptor beta chain sequence and its context. Its target is unknown. The data belong to a study of shared clonotypes between healthy human individuals. On the study more broadly: CD4 naive and CD4 memory each took three plates per donor, while CD8 naive took two and CD8 memory one.

Germline CDR1 is SGHTA and CDR2 is FQGNSA. The V and J ends lost 1 base and 4 bases respectively, with 13 bases between them. There are 15 residues in the CDR3. The assay used deep level. Assay: immunoSEQ multiplex PCR; the TCRdb copy retains only in-frame clones and omits some. This sample carries some 1 million clones, about 74% of them seen once, and the ten largest clones take about 1.5%. Study results and caveats: Generation of non-shared clonotypes was less probable than generation of clonotypes shared by all four donors. Clonotype sharing across donors was expected to vary with sequencing depth.

What was sequenced was memory CD4+ T cells sorted from blood. Stated subset: CD45RA-negative fraction. The sequence came from a man between 18 and 29 years old in good health. This chain uses TRBV7-2 with TRBJ2-5; the D is unclear. This CDR3 is CASSLDYGRIETQYF. CDR3 nucleotide sequence: TGTGCCAGCAGCTTAGATTATGGCAGAATAGAGACCCAGTACTTC.